This T cell receptor beta chain was profiled in a study of beta chain features in type 1 diabetes (dated by TCRdb to 2017 to 2018). As for the study more broadly: Mean age, gender distribution, total cell number and subset yield were not different between patients and healthy donors. A total of roughly 100 million sorted cells were examined across all samples, and the number of cells per subset was strongly correlated with RNA yield. Regulatory and stem cell-like memory subsets were isolated from only 8 patients and 8 healthy donors, whereas naive and central memory subsets came from all 28 donors. In the study, TCRB repertoires of sorted circulating CD4+ T cell subsets from recently diagnosed type 1 diabetes patients were compared with those of matched healthy donors. The study at large found these results: Naive, central memory and regulatory TCRB repertoires appeared to be more similar among patients than among healthy donors. Shorter templates might be favored by PCR, yet because patient and control samples were amplified and corrected together, any such skew would affect both groups equally. In all four CD4+ subsets, TCRB CDR3 length was moderately but significantly shorter in type 1 diabetes patients. At VDJ recombination sites, patients with type 1 diabetes made fewer insertions and deleted more nucleotides, a pattern implying thymic rearrangement abnormalities. Because cDNA rather than genomic DNA was sequenced, highly expressing activated cells could have been over-represented, although no difference in activation and CD3 levels was found between groups. Because small numbers of individuals were included in the HLA sub-analyses, any influence of HLA type on TCRB rearrangement was left unresolved.

The entire isolated RNA was reverse transcribed using the High Capacity cDNA Reverse Transcription Kit, and thus expressed TCRB transcripts were sequenced. Survey-depth immunoSEQ sequencing was performed on stem cell-like memory T cell samples, with an average of roughly 1 million total reads per sample. Sorted cells were lysed in RLT buffer, and RNA was extracted using DNase-treated RNeasy Micro or Mini kits according to cell number. Each cell subset was processed on its own to prevent cross-contamination, while patient and healthy donor samples were processed together. The immunoSEQ multiplex PCR was used to amplify TCRB sequences from cDNA, generating 87-bp fragments that spanned the CDR3 region. Amplicons were sequenced on the Illumina HiSeq platform. The paper's data handling went like this. Synthetic template baselines were used to correct PCR bias computationally, reads within Hamming distance 2 were collapsed together, and singletons that could not be merged were discarded. By aligning reads against IMGT, V, D and J genes, CDR3 length, and insertions or deletions at six rearrangement sites were assigned. Within each subset, clonotype counts were normalized to sorted cell number, and only after that were true diversity and Gini coefficients computed with the tcR R package. The overlap coefficient, calculated on TCRB nucleotide sequences, was used to measure repertoire sharing. Imported from immuneACCESS, the table was reduced by TCRdb to in-frame sequences with V and J called. These copies leave out some clones; in studies compared against another copy, an unresolved V gene accounts for under half, and the cause of the remainder is not known. V, J and clone size reflect that table, while D and trimming were determined from the DNA. The sample table holds 40,000 to 65,000 clones, of which 63% were seen once. The ten largest clones take up 0.29% of the sample.

The CDR3, from cysteine to phenylalanine, totals 14 residues. Of the read, only the CDR3 DNA is kept; its 42 bases are in frame from base 1. V and J are truncated by 3 bases and 8 bases respectively, leaving an intervening sequence of 13 bases. CDR1 and CDR2 (KGHSH, LQKENI) derive from the germline V gene. As concerns this clone: No cognate antigen has been identified for it. It has no much larger one-base neighbor in the sample; base qualities were not kept.

Each donor gave one peripheral blood draw, averaging roughly 120 mL, which was collected into heparinised tubes. A BD FACSAria II was used to sort naive, central memory, regulatory and stem cell-like memory CD4+ T cells with a panel that included CD45RO, CCR7, CD25, CD127, CD95 and CD27. Purity was above 98% for every sorted population. Right away, PBMCs were isolated by Lymphoprep density gradient centrifugation and were stained directly, with no culture step. To minimize batch effects, samples were stained and sorted in pairs, one healthy donor with one patient per experiment. Sequencing used stem cell memory CD4+ T cells from blood. The meaning of the sample's cell subset or site label: stem cell-like memory CD4+ T cells. The rearranged chain carries TRBV18 and TRBJ1-4; the best D guess is TRBD1, with 6 bases matching. The sequence was collected from a woman aged 30 to 39 with type 1 diabetes. The nucleotides are TGTGCCAGCTCACCCTGGGGGCGCGAAGAAAAACTGTTTTTT. Its amino acids are CASSPWGREEKLFF.